This TCR beta chain was sequenced in a study of Graves' ophthalmopathy and Graves' hyperthyroidism. Study outcomes and limitations: The authors also found most expanded thyroid clonotypes above 0.001 frequency in blood.

The TCR beta CDR3 regions underwent amplification from RNA transcripts. First-round RT-PCR employed HTBI primers, with a second-round multiplex PCR after it. TCRdb called the multiplex PCR reads again in MiXCR, with one record for every CDR3 protein. The sample contains roughly 410,000 distinct CDR3 sequences, roughly 15% of which appear only once. Germline V gene sequence: CDR1 SGHTA, CDR2 FQGNSA. The CDR3 runs to 14 residues. The V end was cut by 4 bases, the J end by 7 bases, with 17 bases between. Aged 18 to 65, the patients with hyperthyroidism had under 2 months' duration and were newly diagnosed. In this cohort, patients with other autoimmune diseases, uncontrolled infections, pregnancy or lactation were excluded. This clonotype was observed at least ten times. Antigen specificity is unknown.

This clonotype was obtained from a woman younger than 35 with stable Graves' hyperthyroidism. Source material: peripheral blood. The chain carries TRBV7-2 and TRBJ2-7; unclear D gene. DNA of the CDR3: TGTGCCAGCAGCTGGGTAGGCCCATCCAGGGAGCAGTACTTC. Its protein is CASSWVGPSREQYF.